One sample yielded the 10 T cell receptor beta chains listed below, sequenced in a study of T-cell reconstitution after alpha-beta-depleted transplantation in children. TCRbeta library construction was performed incorporating unique molecular identifiers. TCRdb recomputed calls from the PCR reads with MiXCR, one row per CDR3 protein. The data show nearly 550,000 distinct CDR3 sequences, 15% to 20% seen once. The starting material was PBMCs from the stem cell graft donor, obtained from the stem cell graft. These receptors were obtained from a human donor who donated a stem cell graft to a child with acute lymphoblastic leukemia.

This clonotype was detected a few times. Its ends do not fully match the called genes, so a read error is possible. This chain uses TRBV20-1 with TRBJ1-2; D not resolved. The CDR3 is made up of 16 amino acids. Germline CDR1 reads DFQATT; CDR2 reads SNEGSKA (reference sequence). The CDR3 DNA reads as TGCAGTCTTCCCAGATCGGACCTGCTCGCTAACTATGGCTATACCTTC. It yields the protein CSLPRSDLLANYGYTF.

In this sample, this clonotype turned up a few times. V and J are TRBV4-1 and TRBJ2-7; 8 bases line up with TRBD2. The V gene's germline CDR1 is MGHRA and CDR2 YSYEKL. This CDR3 is 16 amino acids long. The trim removed 0 bases at V and 0 bases at J, leaving 4 bases unmatched. The CDR3 loop is CASSQDRREVSYEQYF. Written as DNA, the CDR3 is TGCGCCAGCAGCCAAGATCGGCGGGAGGTCTCCTACGAGCAGTACTTC.

This clonotype was detected a few times. The chain has TRBV5-1 and TRBJ2-1; maybe TRBD2 (5 bases). V was shortened by 3 bases and J by 8 bases, with 15 bases between the two germline ends. CDR1 and CDR2 from the germline V gene are SGHRS and YFSETQ. This CDR3 has 14 residues. For the CDR3, the DNA is TGCGCCAGCAGCTGGGTCCTAGCCGGGGATGAGCAGTTCTTC. Its protein is CASSWVLAGDEQFF.

This clonotype was seen more than once but under ten times. This chain uses TRBV12-3 or TRBV12-4 with TRBJ2-1; 13 bases are shared with TRBD2. This CDR3 has 17 amino acids. Losses at the gene ends were 6 bases for V and 7 bases for J; bases not matched to a gene: 12. The CDR3, as DNA: TGTGCCAGCAGCTGGGTCTACAGGGGACTAGCGGGAAATGAGCAGTTCTTC. Amino acids: CASSWVYRGLAGNEQFF.

This chain joins TRBV4-1 and TRBJ2-6; D gene unclear. The germline V gene has CDR1 MGHRA and CDR2 YSYEKL. Trimming left V 4 bases short and J 0 bases short, with 4 bases between. CDR3 length: 14 amino acids. The chain's CDR3 is CASSPLSGANVLTF. The CDR3 DNA reads as TGCGCCAGCAGCCCGCTCTCTGGGGCCAACGTCCTGACTTTC.

The chain links TRBV12-3 or TRBV12-4 to TRBJ2-1; D may be TRBD2 (6 bases). V lost 6 bases and J lost 7, with 19 bases in between. CDR3 size: 15 residues. The DNA for the CDR3 is TGTGCCAGCAGACTCTTGAGCGGAGGGCTTAATGAGCAGTTCTTC. Amino acids: CASRLLSGGLNEQFF.

In this sample, this clonotype turned up a few times. This chain uses TRBV9 with TRBJ2-5; TRBD2 matches 9 bases. Germline CDR1 is SGDLS and CDR2 is YYNGEE. After removal of 0 bases from V and 3 bases from J, the junction contained 3 bases not matched to a gene. The CDR3 runs 15 residues. CDR3 amino acids: CASSVGASGKETQYF. CDR3 DNA: TGTGCCAGCAGCGTAGGGGCTAGCGGGAAAGAGACCCAGTACTTC. The full variable domain, its missing parts supplied by reference TRBV9 and TRBJ2-5, is DSGVTQTPKHLITATGQRVTLRCSPRSGDLSVYWYQQSLDQGLQFLIQYYNGEERAKGNILERFSAQQFPDLHSELNLSSLELGDSALYFCASSVGASGKETQYFGPGTRLLVL.

The chain is built from TRBV5-1 and TRBJ2-7, with D perhaps TRBD2 (6 bases). The V gene's germline CDR1 is SGHRS and CDR2 YFSETQ. Trimming took off 4 bases at V and 0 bases at J, with 11 bases between the two ends. The CDR3 has 14 amino acids. This CDR3 is CASSNSGSSYEQYF. The CDR3 nucleotides are TGCGCCAGCAGCAACTCCGGGAGCTCCTACGAGCAGTACTTC.

Points on this clonotype: It may be a read error: a sequence one base away is much more abundant. This chain links TRBV2 with TRBJ2-3; the match to TRBD2 covers 10 bases. Trimming took 6 bases from V and 0 from J; bases not matched to a gene: 3. Looked up from germline, CDR1 is SNHLY and CDR2 is FYNNEI. This CDR3 is built from 15 residues. The CDR3 DNA reads as TGTGCCAGCAGAGAGACTAGCGGGAGCACAGATACGCAGTATTTT. Its protein is CASRETSGSTDTQYF.

This clonotype was picked up a small number of times. The chain uses TRBV10-1 and TRBJ2-2, with D unclear. Trimming pared 2 bases from V and 0 bases from J, leaving 4 bases between. The length of the CDR3 is 14 residues. Germline CDR1 is WNHNN and CDR2 is SYGVQD (reference sequence). The CDR3 nucleotides read TGCGCCAGCAGTGAGGTCGCGAACACCGGGGAGCTGTTTTTT. It yields the protein CASSEVANTGELFF.